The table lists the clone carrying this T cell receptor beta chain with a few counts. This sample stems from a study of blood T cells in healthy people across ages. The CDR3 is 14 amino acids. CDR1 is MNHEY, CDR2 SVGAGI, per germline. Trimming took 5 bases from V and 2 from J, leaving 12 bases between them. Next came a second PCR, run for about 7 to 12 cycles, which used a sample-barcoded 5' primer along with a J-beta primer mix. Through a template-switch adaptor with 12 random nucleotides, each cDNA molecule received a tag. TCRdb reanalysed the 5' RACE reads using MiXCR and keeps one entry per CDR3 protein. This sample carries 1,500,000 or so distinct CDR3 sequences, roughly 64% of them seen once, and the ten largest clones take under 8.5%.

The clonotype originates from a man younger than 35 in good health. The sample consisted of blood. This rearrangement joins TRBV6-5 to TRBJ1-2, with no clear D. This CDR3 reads CASSTRTGNYGYTF. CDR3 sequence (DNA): TGTGCCAGCAGTACACGAACGGGGAACTATGGCTACACCTTC.